This TCR beta chain emerged from a study of STAT3 mutations in large granular lymphocyte leukemia. Study observations and caveats: At least one immunodominant TCR beta clonotype appeared in every T-cell large granular lymphocyte leukemia patient.

The V gene lost 10 bases and the J gene lost 3 bases, with 7 bases spanning the gap. The length of the CDR3 is 10 residues. Germline CDR1 reads MNHEY; CDR2 reads SVGAGI. Sequencing was performed with immunoSEQ multiplex PCR; in TCRdb, only in-frame clones are kept and a portion is missing. The repertoire consists of about 7,700 clones, with over 70% occurring once and the leading ten covering 25%. About this clone: The antigen is not known.

The material sequenced was peripheral blood mononuclear cells. This TCR came from a woman aged 40 to 50 with T-cell large granular lymphocyte leukemia. Some clones in this sample may be carry-over from other donors' samples. This rearrangement joins TRBV6-5 to TRBJ2-7; D is perhaps TRBD1 (6 bases). The CDR3 nucleotides read TGTGCCACAGGGGTCTACGAGCAGTACTTC. Translating it yields CATGVYEQYF.